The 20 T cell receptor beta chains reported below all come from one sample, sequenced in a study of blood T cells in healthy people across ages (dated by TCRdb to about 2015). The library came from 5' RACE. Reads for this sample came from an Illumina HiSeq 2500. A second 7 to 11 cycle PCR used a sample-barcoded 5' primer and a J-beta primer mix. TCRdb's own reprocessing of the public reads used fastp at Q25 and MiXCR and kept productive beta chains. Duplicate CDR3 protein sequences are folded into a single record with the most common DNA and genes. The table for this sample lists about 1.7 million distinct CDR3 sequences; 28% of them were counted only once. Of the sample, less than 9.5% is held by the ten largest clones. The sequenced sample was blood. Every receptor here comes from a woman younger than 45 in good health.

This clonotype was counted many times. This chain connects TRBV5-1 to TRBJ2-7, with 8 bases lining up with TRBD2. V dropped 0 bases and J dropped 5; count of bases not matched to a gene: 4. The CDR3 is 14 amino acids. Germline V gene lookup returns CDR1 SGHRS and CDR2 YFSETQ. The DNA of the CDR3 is TGCGCCAGCAGCTTGGGTAGCGGGAACGACGAGCAGTACTTC. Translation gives CASSLGSGNDEQYF. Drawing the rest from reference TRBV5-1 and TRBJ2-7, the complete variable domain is KAGVTQTPRYLIKTRGQQVTLSCSPISGHRSVSWYQQTPGQGLQFLFEYFSETQRNKGNFPGRFSGRQFSNSRSEMNVSTLELGDSALYLCASSLGSGNDEQYFGPGTRLTVT.

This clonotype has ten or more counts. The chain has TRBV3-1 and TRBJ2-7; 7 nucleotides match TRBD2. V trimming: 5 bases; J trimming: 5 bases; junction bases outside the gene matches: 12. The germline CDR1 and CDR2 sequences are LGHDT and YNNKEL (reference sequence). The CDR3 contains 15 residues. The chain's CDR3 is CASSLYRTRSNEQYF. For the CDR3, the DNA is TGTGCCAGCAGCTTATATCGGACTAGGAGTAACGAGCAGTACTTC.

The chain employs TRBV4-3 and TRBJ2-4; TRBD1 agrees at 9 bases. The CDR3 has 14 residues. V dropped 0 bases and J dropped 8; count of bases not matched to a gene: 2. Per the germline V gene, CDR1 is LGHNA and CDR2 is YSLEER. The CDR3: CASSQEQGADIQYF. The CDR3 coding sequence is TGCGCCAGCAGCCAAGAACAGGGGGCGGACATTCAGTACTTC.

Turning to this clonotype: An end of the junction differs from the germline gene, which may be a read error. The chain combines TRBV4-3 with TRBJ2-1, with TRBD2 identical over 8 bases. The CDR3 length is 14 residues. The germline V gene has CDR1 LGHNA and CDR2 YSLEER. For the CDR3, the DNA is TGCGCCAGCAGCCAAGGGACTAGCTACAATGAACAGTTCTTC. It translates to CASSQGTSYNEQFF.

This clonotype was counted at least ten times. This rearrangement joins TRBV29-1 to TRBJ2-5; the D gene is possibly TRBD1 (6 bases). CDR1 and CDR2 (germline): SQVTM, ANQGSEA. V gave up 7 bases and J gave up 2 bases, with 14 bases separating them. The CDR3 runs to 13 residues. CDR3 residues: CSASTTGQETQYF. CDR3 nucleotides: TGCAGCGCCTCAACGACAGGACAAGAGACCCAGTACTTC.

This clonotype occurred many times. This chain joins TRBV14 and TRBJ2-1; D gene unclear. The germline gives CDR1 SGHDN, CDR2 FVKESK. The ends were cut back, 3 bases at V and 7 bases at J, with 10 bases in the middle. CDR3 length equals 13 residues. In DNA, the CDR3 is TGTGCCAGCAGCCACTACTCCTCAAATGAGCAGTTCTTC. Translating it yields CASSHYSSNEQFF.

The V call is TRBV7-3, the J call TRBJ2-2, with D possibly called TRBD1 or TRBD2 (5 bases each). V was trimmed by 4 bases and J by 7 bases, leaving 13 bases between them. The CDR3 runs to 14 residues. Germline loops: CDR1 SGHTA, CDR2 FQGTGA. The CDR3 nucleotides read TGTGCCAGCAGCTCATTACGGGACGGCGGGGAGCTGTTTTTT. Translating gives CASSSLRDGGELFF.

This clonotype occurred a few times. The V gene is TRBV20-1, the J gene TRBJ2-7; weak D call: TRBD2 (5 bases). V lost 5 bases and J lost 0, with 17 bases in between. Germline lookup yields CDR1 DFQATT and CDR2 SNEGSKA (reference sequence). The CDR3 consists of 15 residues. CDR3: CSAQEGGRSSYEQYF. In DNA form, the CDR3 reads TGCAGTGCTCAAGAGGGCGGGCGAAGCTCCTACGAGCAGTACTTC.

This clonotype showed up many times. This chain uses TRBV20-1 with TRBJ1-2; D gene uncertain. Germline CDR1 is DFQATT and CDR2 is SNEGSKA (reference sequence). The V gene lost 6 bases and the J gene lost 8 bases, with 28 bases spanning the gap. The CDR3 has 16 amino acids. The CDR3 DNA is TGCAGTGCCCCTAGACCTAGTGAGACCGCCGCGGAGGGCTACACCTTC. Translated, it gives CSAPRPSETAAEGYTF.

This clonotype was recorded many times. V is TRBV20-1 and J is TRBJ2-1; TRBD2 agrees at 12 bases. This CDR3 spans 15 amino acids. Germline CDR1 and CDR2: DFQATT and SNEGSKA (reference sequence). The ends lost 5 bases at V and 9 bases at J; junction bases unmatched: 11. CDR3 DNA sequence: TGCAGTGCTCCAACGCTGACTAGCGGGGGTGGTGAGCAGTTCTTC. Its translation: CSAPTLTSGGGEQFF.

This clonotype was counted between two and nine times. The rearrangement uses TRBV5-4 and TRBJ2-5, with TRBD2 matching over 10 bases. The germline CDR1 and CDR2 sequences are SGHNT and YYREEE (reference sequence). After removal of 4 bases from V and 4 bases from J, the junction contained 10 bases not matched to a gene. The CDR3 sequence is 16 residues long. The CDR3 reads CASSPIAGGRLETQYF. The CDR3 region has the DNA TGTGCCAGCAGCCCCATAGCGGGGGGACGGCTAGAGACCCAGTACTTC.

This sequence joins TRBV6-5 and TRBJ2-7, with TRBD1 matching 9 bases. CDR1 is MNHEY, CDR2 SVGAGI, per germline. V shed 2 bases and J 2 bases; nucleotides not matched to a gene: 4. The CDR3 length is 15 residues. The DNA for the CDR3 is TGTGCCAGCAGTTACGGACAGGGGCTAGCCTACGAGCAGTACTTC. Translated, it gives CASSYGQGLAYEQYF.

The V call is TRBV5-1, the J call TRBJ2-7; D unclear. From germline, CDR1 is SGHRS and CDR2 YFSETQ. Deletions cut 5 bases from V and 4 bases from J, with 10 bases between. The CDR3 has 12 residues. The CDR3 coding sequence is TGCGCCAGCAGAACGGACCAGTACGAGCAGTACTTC. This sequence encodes CASRTDQYEQYF.

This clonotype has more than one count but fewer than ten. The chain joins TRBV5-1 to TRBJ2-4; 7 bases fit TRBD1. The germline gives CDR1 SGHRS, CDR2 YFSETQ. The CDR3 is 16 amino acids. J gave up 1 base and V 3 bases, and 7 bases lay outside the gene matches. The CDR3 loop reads CASSSKTGVAKNIQYF. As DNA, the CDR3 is TGCGCCAGCAGCTCGAAAACAGGGGTCGCCAAAAACATTCAGTACTTC. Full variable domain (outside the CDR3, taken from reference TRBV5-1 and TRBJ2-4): KAGVTQTPRYLIKTRGQQVTLSCSPISGHRSVSWYQQTPGQGLQFLFEYFSETQRNKGNFPGRFSGRQFSNSRSEMNVSTLELGDSALYLCASSSKTGVAKNIQYFGAGTRLSVL.

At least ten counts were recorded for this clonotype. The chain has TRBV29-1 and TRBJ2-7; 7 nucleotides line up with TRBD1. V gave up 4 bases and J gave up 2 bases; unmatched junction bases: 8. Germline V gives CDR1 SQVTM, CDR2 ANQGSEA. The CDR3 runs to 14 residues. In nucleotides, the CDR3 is TGCAGCGTTGGGGGGACGCAGGGGGCCTACGAGCAGTACTTC. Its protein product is CSVGGTQGAYEQYF.

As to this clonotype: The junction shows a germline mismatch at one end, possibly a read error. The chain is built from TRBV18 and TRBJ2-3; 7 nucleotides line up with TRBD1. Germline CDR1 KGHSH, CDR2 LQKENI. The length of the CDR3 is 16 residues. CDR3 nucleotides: TGTTCCAGCTCACCTCGCGGGCAGGGGGTCACAGATACGCAGTATTTT. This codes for CSSSPRGQGVTDTQYF.

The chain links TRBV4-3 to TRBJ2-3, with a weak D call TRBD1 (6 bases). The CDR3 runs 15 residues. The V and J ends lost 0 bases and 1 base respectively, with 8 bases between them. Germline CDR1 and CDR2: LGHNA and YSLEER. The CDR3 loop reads CASSQDWGRTDTQYF. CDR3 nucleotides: TGCGCCAGCAGCCAAGATTGGGGGCGCACAGATACGCAGTATTTT.

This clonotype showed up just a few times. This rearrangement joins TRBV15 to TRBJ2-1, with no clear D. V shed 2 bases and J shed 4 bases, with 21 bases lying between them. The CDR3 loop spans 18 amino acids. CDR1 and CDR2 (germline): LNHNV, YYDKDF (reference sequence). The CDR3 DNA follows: TGTGCCACCAGCAGACCCTTGGACGGGTGGGGATCGTACAATGAGCAGTTCTTC. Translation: CATSRPLDGWGSYNEQFF. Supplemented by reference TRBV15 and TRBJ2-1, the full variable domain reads DAMVIQNPRYQVTQFGKPVTLSCSQTLNHNVMYWYQQKSSQAPKLLFHYYDKDFNNEADTPDNFQSRRPNTSFCFLDIRSPGLGDTAMYLCATSRPLDGWGSYNEQFFGPGTRLTVL.

The CDR3 coding sequence is TGTGCCAGCAGTCCGGACCAAGAGACAGTTGGGAATCAGCCCCAGCATTTT. Its protein product is CASSPDQETVGNQPQHF. The rearrangement uses TRBV12-3 or TRBV12-4 and TRBJ1-5; possible D gene TRBD1, 5 bases. The CDR3 is made up of 17 amino acids. Trimming removed 5 bases from V and 4 bases from J, with 21 bases in between.

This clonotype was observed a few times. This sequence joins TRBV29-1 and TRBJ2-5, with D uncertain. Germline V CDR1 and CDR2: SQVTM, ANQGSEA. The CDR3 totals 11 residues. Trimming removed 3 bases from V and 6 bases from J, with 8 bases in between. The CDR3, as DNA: TGCAGCGTTGACCGCGAGCAGACCCAGTACTTC. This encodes CSVDREQTQYF.